These 7 T cell receptor beta chains came from one sample sequenced in a study of OX40 agonist ivuxolimab in advanced cancers. The protocol was immunoSEQ multiplex PCR, while the TCRdb copy is restricted to in-frame clones and leaves out a portion. The sample holds 55,000 to 70,000 clones; more than 85% are singletons and the top ten take roughly 1.2%. The specimen was CD4+ or CD8+ T cells sorted from blood, collected in a trial of the OX40 agonist ivuxolimab. These receptors were obtained from an adult with an advanced solid tumor such as melanoma, head and neck, liver or kidney cancer.

The CDR3 sequence: CASSAGSYSYNEQFF. In nucleotides, the CDR3 is TGTGCCAGCAGCGCCGGGTCGTACTCCTACAATGAGCAGTTCTTC. This chain uses TRBV9 with TRBJ2-1; D is unclear. Trimming shortened V by 3 bases and J by 0 bases, and 10 bases separated the two germline ends. CDR3 length equals 15 residues. From germline, CDR1 is SGDLS and CDR2 YYNGEE.

The chain couples TRBV29-1 to TRBJ2-7; the D call may be TRBD1 or TRBD2 (5 bases each). There are 14 residues in the CDR3. V lost 6 bases and J lost 0, with 15 bases in between. Germline loops: CDR1 SQVTM, CDR2 ANQGSEA. This CDR3 reads CSVRGTEGSYEQYF. CDR3 bases: TGCAGCGTGAGAGGGACGGAAGGCTCCTACGAGCAGTACTTC.

This sequence joins TRBV6-5 and TRBJ1-1; D might be TRBD1 (6 bases). The CDR3 loop spans 15 amino acids. Germline CDR1 MNHEY, CDR2 SVGAGI. V lost 4 bases to trimming and J lost 1 base, with 13 bases between them. The CDR3 protein is CASSFGGAQNTEAFF. The CDR3 DNA is TGTGCCAGCAGTTTCGGGGGCGCGCAGAACACTGAAGCTTTCTTT.

DNA for the CDR3: TGCGCCAGCAGTGATCAGGGTTCCTACGAGCAGTACTTC. This gives the protein CASSDQGSYEQYF. V and J are TRBV10-2 and TRBJ2-7, with D perhaps TRBD1 (5 bases). This CDR3 is built from 13 residues. Trimming took 3 bases from V and 1 from J, leaving 7 bases between them. CDR1 is WSHSY, CDR2 SAAADI, per germline.

The chain has TRBV29-1 and TRBJ1-2, with a weak D call TRBD1 (5 bases). The V end lost 6 bases, the J end lost 6 bases, and 14 bases lay between the germline ends. This CDR3 has 12 residues. From germline, CDR1 is SQVTM and CDR2 ANQGSEA. CDR3: CSVGGGRNGYTF. CDR3 DNA sequence: TGCAGCGTGGGTGGGGGGAGGAATGGCTACACCTTC.

The chain is built from TRBV5-6 and TRBJ1-2; D gene ambiguous. The CDR3 covers 10 residues. Germline V gives CDR1 SGHDT, CDR2 YYEEEE. Trimming shortened V by 7 bases and J by 5 bases, and 6 bases separated the two germline ends. The CDR3 bases are TGTGCCAGCGCCCGTTATGGCTACACCTTC. Amino acid sequence: CASARYGYTF. Complete variable domain (other parts from reference TRBV5-6 and TRBJ1-2): DAGVTQSPTHLIKTRGQQVTLRCSPKSGHDTVSWYQQALGQGPQFIFQYYEEEERQRGNFPDRFSGHQFPNYSSELNVNALLLGDSALYLCASARYGYTFGSGTRLTVV.

The chain combines TRBV18 with TRBJ1-5; D ambiguous. This CDR3 has 15 amino acids. From germline, CDR1 is KGHSH and CDR2 LQKENI. V was cut by 2 bases and J by 6 bases, with 14 bases left in between. CDR3 nucleotides: TGTGCCAGCTCACCATTAGGAGTTGGCGGTCAGCCCCAGCATTTT. This codes for CASSPLGVGGQPQHF. Supplemented by reference TRBV18 and TRBJ1-5, the full variable domain reads NAGVMQNPRHLVRRRGQEARLRCSPMKGHSHVYWYRQLPEEGLKFMVYLQKENIIDESGMPKERFSAEFPKEGPSILRIQQVVRGDSAAYFCASSPLGVGGQPQHFGDGTRLSIL.